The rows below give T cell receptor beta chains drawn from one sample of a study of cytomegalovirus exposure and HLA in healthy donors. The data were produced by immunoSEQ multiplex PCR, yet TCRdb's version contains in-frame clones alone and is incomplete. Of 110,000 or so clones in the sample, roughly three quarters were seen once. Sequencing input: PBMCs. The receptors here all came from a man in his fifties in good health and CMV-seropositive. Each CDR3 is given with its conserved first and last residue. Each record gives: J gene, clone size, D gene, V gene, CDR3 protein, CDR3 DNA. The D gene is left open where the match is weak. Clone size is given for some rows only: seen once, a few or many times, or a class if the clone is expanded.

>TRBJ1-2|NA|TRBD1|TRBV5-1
CASSLDGTGAGYTF
TGCGCCAGCAGCTTGGATGGGACAGGGGCTGGCTACACCTTC
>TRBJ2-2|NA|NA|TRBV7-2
CASSPGGRRTGELFF
TGTGCCAGCAGCCCCGGGGGGCGGAGAACCGGGGAGCTGTTTTTT
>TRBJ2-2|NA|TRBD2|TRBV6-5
CASRRGTGELFF
TGTGCCAGCAGGCGGGGGACCGGGGAGCTGTTTTTT
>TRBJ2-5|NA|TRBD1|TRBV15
CATSRPTGPSQETQYF
TGTGCCACCAGCCGACCGACAGGGCCCAGCCAAGAGACCCAGTACTTC
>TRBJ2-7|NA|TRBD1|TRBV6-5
CASSARQGYEQYF
TGTGCCAGCAGTGCCCGACAGGGCTACGAGCAGTACTTC
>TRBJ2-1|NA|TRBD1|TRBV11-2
CASSPFVLPTGYVMGEQFF
TGTGCCAGCAGCCCATTCGTATTACCGACAGGGTATGTTATGGGGGAGCAGTTCTTC
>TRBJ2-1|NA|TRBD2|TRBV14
CASSQRRTSPNEQFF
TGTGCCAGCAGCCAAAGGAGGACTAGCCCCAATGAGCAGTTCTTC
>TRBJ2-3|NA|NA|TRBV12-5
CASGSFSRKVTDTQYF
TGTGCTAGTGGTTCCTTTTCGAGGAAGGTAACAGATACGCAGTATTTT
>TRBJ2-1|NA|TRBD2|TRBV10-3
CAISEGSGENEQFF
TGTGCCATCAGTGAAGGTAGCGGGGAAAATGAGCAGTTCTTC
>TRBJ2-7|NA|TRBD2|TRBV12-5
CASGPSGGTYEQYF
TGTGCTAGTGGCCCTAGCGGGGGGACCTACGAGCAGTACTTC
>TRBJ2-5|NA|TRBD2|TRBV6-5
CASSYSGTSLETQYF
TGTGCCAGCAGTTACTCGGGGACTAGCTTGGAGACCCAGTACTTC
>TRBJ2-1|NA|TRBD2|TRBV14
CASSHLYTGLVLNEQFF
TGTGCCAGCAGCCACCTCTACACGGGACTAGTCCTCAATGAGCAGTTCTTC
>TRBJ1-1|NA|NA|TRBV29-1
CSVEDIEQIGRAFF
TGCAGCGTTGAAGATATTGAACAGATAGGTAGAGCTTTCTTT
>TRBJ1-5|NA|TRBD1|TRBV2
CASQRDRGRSNQPQHF
TGTGCCAGCCAACGGGACAGGGGGCGGTCCAATCAGCCCCAGCATTTT
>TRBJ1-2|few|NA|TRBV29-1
CSVVVGGDGYTF
TGCAGCGTTGTTGTGGGAGGAGATGGCTACACCTTC
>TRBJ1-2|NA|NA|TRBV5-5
CASSLDREAYYGYTF
TGTGCCAGCAGCTTGGACAGAGAAGCTTATTATGGCTACACCTTC
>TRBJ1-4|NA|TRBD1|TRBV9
CASSSGQGAENEKLFF
TGTGCCAGCAGCTCGGGACAGGGGGCTGAGAATGAAAAACTGTTTTTT